This T cell receptor beta chain was identified during a study of control samples from healthy donors and cancer patients. Profiling relied on immunoSEQ multiplex PCR, and the TCRdb table lists in-frame clones only, not all of them. Its table lists about 190,000 clones. From germline, CDR1 is MDHEN and CDR2 SYDVKM. V shed 6 bases and J 2 bases; nucleotides not matched to a gene: 4. The CDR3 consists of 15 residues. The receptor was isolated from a woman in her 30s in good health. The sample taken for sequencing was blood. V and J are TRBV28 and TRBJ2-1; TRBD1 agrees at 10 bases. The CDR3 coding sequence is TGTGCCAGCAGCCCCGGGACAGGGGCCTACAATGAGCAGTTCTTC. Protein product: CASSPGTGAYNEQFF.